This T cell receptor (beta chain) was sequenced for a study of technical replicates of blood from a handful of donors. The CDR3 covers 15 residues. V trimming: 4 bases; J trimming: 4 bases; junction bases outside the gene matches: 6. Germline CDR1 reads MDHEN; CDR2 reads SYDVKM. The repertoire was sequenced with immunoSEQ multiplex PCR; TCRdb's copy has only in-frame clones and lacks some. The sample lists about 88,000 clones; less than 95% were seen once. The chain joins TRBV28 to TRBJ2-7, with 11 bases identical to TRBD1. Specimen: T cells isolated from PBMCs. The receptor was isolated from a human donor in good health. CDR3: CASSYPGTGGYEQYF. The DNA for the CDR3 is TGTGCCAGCAGTTATCCCGGGACAGGGGGTTACGAGCAGTACTTC.